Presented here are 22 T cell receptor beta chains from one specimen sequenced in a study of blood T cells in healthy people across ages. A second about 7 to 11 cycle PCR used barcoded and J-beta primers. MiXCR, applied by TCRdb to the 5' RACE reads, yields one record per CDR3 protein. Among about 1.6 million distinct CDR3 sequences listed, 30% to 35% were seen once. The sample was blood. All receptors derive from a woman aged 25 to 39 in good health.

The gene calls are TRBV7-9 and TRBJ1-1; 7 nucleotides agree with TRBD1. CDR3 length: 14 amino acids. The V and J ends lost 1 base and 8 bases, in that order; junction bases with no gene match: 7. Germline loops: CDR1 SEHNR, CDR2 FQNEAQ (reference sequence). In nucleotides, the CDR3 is TGTGCCAGCAGCTTAGAAGACAGGGTCGGAGAAGCTTTCTTT. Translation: CASSLEDRVGEAFF.

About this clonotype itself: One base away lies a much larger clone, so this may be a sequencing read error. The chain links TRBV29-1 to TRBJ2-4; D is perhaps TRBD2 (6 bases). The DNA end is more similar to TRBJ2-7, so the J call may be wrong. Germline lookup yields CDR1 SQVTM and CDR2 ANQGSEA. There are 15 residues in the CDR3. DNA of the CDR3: TGCAGCGTCCTCGGGGGTACCGGGACCCTCTACGAGCAGTACTTC. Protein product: CSVLGGTGTLYEQYF.

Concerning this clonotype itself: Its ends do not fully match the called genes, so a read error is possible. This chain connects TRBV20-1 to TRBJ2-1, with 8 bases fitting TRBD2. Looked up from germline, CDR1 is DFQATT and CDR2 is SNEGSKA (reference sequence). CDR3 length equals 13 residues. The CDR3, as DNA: TGCAGTCCCGGGAGGGATTCCTACAATGGGCAGTTCTTC. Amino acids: CSPGRDSYNGQFF.

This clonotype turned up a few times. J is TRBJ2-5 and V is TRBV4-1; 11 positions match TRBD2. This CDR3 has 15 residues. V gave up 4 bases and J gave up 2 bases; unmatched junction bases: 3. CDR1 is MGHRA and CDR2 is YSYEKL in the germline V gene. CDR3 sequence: CASSRSGGEQETQYF. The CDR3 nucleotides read TGCGCCAGCAGCCGTAGCGGGGGGGAACAAGAGACCCAGTACTTC.

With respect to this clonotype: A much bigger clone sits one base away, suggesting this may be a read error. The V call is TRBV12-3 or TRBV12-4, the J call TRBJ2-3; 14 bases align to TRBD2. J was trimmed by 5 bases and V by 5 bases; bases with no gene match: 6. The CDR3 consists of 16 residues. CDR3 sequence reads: CASSPGLAGERDTQYF. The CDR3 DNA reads TGTGCCAGCAGTCCGGGACTAGCGGGAGAAAGAGATACGCAGTATTTT.

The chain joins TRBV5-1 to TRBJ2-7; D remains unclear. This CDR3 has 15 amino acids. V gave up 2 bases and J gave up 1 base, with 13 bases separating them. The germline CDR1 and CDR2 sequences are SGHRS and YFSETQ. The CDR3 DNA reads TGCGCCAGCAGCTTCCTCCAGGAACCTTCCTACGAGCAGTACTTC. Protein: CASSFLQEPSYEQYF.

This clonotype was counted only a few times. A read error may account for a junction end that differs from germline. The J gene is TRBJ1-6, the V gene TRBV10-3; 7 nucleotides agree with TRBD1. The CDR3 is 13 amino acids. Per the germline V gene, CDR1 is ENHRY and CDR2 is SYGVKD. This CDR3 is CTINRGDNSPLHF. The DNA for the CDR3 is TGTACCATCAACAGGGGAGATAATTCACCCCTCCACTTT.

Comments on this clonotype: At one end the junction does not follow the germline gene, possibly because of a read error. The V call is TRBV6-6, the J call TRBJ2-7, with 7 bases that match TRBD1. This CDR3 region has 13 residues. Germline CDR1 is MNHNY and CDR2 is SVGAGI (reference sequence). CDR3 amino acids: CASSWDSLEERYF. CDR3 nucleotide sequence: TGTGCCAGCAGTTGGGACAGTCTAGAGGAGCGGTACTTC.

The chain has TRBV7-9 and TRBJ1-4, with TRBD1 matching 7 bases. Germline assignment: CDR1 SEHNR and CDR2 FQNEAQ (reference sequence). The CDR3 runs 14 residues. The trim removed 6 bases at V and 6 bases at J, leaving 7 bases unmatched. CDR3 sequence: CASSPTGLDEKLFF. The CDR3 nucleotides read TGTGCCAGCAGTCCGACAGGGTTGGATGAAAAACTGTTTTTT. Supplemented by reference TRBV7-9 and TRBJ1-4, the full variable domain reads DTGVSQNPRHKITKRGQNVTFRCDPISEHNRLYWYRQTLGQGPEFLTYFQNEAQLEKSRLLSDRFSAERPKGSFSTLEIQRTEQGDSAMYLCASSPTGLDEKLFFGSGTQLSVL.

Written as DNA, the CDR3 is TGTGCCAGCAGCGTAGAACTAGCGGGGGGGCGAGGAAGGGATGAGCAGTTCTTC. The encoded protein is CASSVELAGGRGRDEQFF. The gene calls are TRBV9 and TRBJ2-1; 13 nucleotides line up with TRBD2. The CDR3 consists of 18 residues. CDR1 SGDLS and CDR2 YYNGEE come from the germline V gene. The V and J ends lost 0 bases and 8 bases, in that order; junction bases with no gene match: 11.

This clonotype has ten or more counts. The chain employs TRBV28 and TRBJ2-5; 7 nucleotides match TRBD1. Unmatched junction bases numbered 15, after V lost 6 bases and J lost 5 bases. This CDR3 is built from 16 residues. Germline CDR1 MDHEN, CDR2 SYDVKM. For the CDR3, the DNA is TGTGCCAGCAGCTGGGACAGACTGGGGGCTACGGAGACCCAGTACTTC. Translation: CASSWDRLGATETQYF.

CDR3 nucleotide sequence: TGCGCCAGCAGCCAGGGAAACACCATATATTTT. As protein: CASSQGNTIYF. The rearrangement uses TRBV4-1 and TRBJ1-3; D remains ambiguous. Trimming took 3 bases from V and 4 from J, leaving 1 base between them. CDR1 is MGHRA, CDR2 YSYEKL, per germline. The CDR3 extends over 11 amino acids.

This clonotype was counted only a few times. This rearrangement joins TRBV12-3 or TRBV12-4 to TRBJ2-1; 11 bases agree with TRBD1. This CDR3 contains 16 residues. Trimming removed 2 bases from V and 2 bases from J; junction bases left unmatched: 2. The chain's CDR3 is CASSLWTGGPYNEQFF. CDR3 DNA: TGTGCCAGCAGTTTATGGACAGGGGGCCCCTACAATGAGCAGTTCTTC.

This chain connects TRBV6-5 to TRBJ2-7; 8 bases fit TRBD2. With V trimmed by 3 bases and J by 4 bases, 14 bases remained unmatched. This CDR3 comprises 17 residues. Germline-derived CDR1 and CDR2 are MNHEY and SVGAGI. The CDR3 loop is CASSYNPPGGILYEQYF. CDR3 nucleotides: TGTGCCAGCAGTTATAACCCACCGGGGGGGATCTTATACGAGCAGTACTTC.

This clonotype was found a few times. The CDR3 sequence is CASSRDSGRSTEAFF. In nucleotides, the CDR3 is TGTGCCAGCAGCCGGGACAGTGGGAGAAGCACTGAAGCTTTCTTT. The genes are TRBV5-5 and TRBJ1-1; TRBD1 aligns across 7 bases. Germline CDR1 and CDR2: SGHKS and YYEKEE (reference sequence). V lost 4 bases to trimming and J lost 4 bases; unmatched junction nucleotides: 10. This CDR3 comprises 15 residues.

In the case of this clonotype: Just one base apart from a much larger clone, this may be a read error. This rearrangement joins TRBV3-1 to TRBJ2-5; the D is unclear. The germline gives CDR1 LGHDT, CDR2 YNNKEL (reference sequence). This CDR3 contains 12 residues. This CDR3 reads CASSLFQEAQYF. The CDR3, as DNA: TGTGCCAGCAGCTTATTCCAAGAGGCCCAGTACTTC.

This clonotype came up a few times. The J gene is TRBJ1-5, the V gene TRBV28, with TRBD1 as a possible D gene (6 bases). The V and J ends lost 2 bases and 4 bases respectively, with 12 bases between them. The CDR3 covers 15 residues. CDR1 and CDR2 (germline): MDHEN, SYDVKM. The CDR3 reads CASSLPGAGNQPQHF. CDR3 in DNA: TGTGCCAGCAGTTTACCGGGGGCGGGAAATCAGCCCCAGCATTTT.

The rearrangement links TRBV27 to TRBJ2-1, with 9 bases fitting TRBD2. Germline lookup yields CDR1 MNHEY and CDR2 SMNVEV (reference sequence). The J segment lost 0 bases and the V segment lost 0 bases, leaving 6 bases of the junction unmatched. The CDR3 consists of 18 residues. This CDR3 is CASSLSASGDSSYNEQFF. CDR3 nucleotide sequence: TGTGCCAGCAGTTTATCGGCTAGCGGGGATTCCTCCTACAATGAGCAGTTCTTC.

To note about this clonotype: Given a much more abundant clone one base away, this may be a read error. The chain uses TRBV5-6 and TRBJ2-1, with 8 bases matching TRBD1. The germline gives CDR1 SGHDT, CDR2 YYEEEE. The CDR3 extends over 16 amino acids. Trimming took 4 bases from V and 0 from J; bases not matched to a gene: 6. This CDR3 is CASSKDRVGSYNEQFF. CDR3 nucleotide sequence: TGTGCCAGCAGCAAGGACAGGGTGGGCTCCTACAATGAGCAGTTCTTC.

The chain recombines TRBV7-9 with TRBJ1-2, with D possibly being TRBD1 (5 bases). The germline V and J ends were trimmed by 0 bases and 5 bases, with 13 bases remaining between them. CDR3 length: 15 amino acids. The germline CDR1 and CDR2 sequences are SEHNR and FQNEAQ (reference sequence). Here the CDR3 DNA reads TGTGCCAGCAGCTTAGCCCACCAGGGTTGTTATGGCTACACCTTC. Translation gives CASSLAHQGCYGYTF.

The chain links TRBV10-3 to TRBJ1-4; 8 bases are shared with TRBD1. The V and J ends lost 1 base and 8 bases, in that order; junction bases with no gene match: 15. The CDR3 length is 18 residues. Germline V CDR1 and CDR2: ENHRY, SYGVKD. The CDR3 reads CAISEFTTGGTSGEKLFF. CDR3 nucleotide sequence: TGTGCCATCAGTGAGTTTACCACAGGGGGTACCTCCGGCGAAAAACTGTTTTTT.

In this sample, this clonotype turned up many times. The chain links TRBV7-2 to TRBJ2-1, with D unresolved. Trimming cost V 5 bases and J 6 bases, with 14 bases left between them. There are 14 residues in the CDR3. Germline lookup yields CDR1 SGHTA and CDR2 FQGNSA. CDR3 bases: TGTGCCAGCAGCCAGAGCGCTTGGGGCAATGAGCAGTTCTTC. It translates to CASSQSAWGNEQFF. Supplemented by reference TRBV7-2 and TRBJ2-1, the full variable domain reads GAGVSQSPSNKVTEKGKDVELRCDPISGHTALYWYRQSLGQGLEFLIYFQGNSAPDKSGLPSDRFSAERTGGSVSTLTIQRTQQEDSAVYLCASSQSAWGNEQFFGPGTRLTVL.